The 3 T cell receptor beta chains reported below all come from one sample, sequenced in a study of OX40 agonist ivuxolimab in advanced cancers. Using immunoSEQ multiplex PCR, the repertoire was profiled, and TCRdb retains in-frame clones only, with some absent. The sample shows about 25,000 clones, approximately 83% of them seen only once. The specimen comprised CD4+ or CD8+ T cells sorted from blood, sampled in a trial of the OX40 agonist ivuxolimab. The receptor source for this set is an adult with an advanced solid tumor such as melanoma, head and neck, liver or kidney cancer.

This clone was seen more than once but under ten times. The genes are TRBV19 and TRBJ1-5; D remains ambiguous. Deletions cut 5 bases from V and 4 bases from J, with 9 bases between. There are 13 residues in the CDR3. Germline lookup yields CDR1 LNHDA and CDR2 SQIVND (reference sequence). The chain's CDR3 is CASSLTPNQPQHF. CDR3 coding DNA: TGTGCCAGTAGTTTGACACCAAATCAGCCCCAGCATTTT.

The chain's CDR3 is CASSPDNSYEQYF. CDR3 coding DNA: TGTGCCAGCAGCCCGGACAACTCCTACGAGCAGTACTTC. The chain carries TRBV7-2 and TRBJ2-7, with D possibly matching TRBD1 (5 bases). This CDR3 has 13 residues. Per germline, CDR1 SGHTA and CDR2 FQGNSA. Trimming took 5 bases from V and 0 from J, leaving 8 bases between them.

The CDR3 DNA reads as TGTGCCAGTAAGGGGGAGGGTAATTCACCCCTCCACTTT. It encodes CASKGEGNSPLHF. The chain joins TRBV19 to TRBJ1-6, with D possibly TRBD1 on 6 matching bases. CDR3 length: 13 residues. The V and J ends lost 7 bases and 6 bases respectively, with 10 bases between them. Germline V gives CDR1 LNHDA, CDR2 SQIVND (reference sequence).